One and the same sample provided the 10 T cell receptor beta chains below, sequenced in a study of T cells after yellow fever vaccination. TCRdb independently ran MiXCR on the 5' RACE reads; one entry per CDR3 protein. The sample has hundreds of thousands of distinct CDR3 sequences, over 15% seen once; the top ten hold 14%. Sequencing used PBMCs, obtained 15 days after the yellow fever booster vaccination. The receptor source for this set is a man younger than 40 who received the YFV17D yellow fever vaccine.

This clonotype was seen more than once but under ten times. The rearrangement joins TRBV6-4 to TRBJ1-1, with D hard to call. V lost 10 bases, J lost 3 bases, and 18 bases lay in between. Germline CDR1 reads MRHNA; CDR2 reads SNTAGT. The CDR3 sequence is 14 residues long. This CDR3 is CATRRAREYTEAFF. The CDR3 DNA sequence: TGTGCCACCCGACGGGCGAGGGAATACACTGAAGCTTTCTTT.

This clonotype was recorded a few times. The chain has TRBV24-1 and TRBJ2-7; D may be TRBD2 (5 bases). V was clipped by 2 bases and J by 7 bases, with 17 bases between them. The V gene's germline CDR1 is KGHDR and CDR2 SFDVKD. This CDR3 has 15 residues. CDR3 bases: TGTGCCACCAGTGATTCTAGCCCCCTCGACTTTGAGCAGTACTTC. Translation gives CATSDSSPLDFEQYF.

V and J are TRBV7-2 and TRBJ2-5, with TRBD1 matching over 11 bases. With 0 bases clipped from V and 5 bases from J, the junction kept 5 bases outside the gene matches. The germline V gene encodes CDR1 SGHTA and CDR2 FQGNSA. The CDR3 loop spans 16 amino acids. The CDR3 here is CASSLARTGGLETQYF. Here the CDR3 DNA reads TGTGCCAGCAGCTTAGCCCGGACAGGGGGCTTGGAGACCCAGTACTTC.

The chain uses TRBV7-7 and TRBJ2-5, with D possibly called TRBD1 or TRBD2 (6 bases each). V lost 1 base, J lost 7 bases, and 10 bases lay in between. From germline, CDR1 is SSHAT and CDR2 FNYEAQ (reference sequence). The CDR3 runs to 13 residues. The CDR3 sequence: CASSLEWGATQYF. DNA for the CDR3: TGTGCCAGCAGCTTAGAGTGGGGGGCGACCCAGTACTTC. The full variable domain, rest sourced from reference TRBV7-7 and TRBJ2-5, is GAGVSQSPRYKVTKRGQDVTLRCDPISSHATLYWYQQALGQGPEFLTYFNYEAQPDKSGLPSDRFSAERPEGSISTLTIQRTEQRDSAMYRCASSLEWGATQYFGPGTRLLVL.

The chain links TRBV6-5 to TRBJ2-3; 12 nucleotides match TRBD2. CDR1 and CDR2 from the germline V gene are MNHEY and SVGAGI. This CDR3 spans 15 amino acids. J was trimmed by 5 bases and V by 2 bases; bases with no gene match: 2. This chain's CDR3 is CASSYGLAGLDTQYF. The CDR3 DNA reads as TGTGCCAGCAGTTACGGACTAGCGGGATTAGATACGCAGTATTTT.

In its sample, this clonotype was seen a few times. V usage is TRBV7-2 and J usage is TRBJ2-7; 9 bases align to TRBD2. The junction had 8 bases not matched to a gene; V was cut back by 5 bases and J by 6 bases. CDR1 and CDR2 from the germline V gene are SGHTA and FQGNSA. There are 14 residues in the CDR3. CDR3 nucleotide sequence: TGTGCCAGCAGCCCTGGACTAGCGAGTACCGAGCAGTACTTC. This sequence encodes CASSPGLASTEQYF.

This chain links TRBV7-7 with TRBJ2-5; D is uncertain. Germline V lookup: CDR1 SSHAT, CDR2 FNYEAQ (reference sequence). The germline V and J ends were trimmed by 5 bases and 3 bases, with 10 bases remaining between them. The CDR3 spans 13 residues. The CDR3 sequence: CASSKTREETQYF. The CDR3 DNA reads as TGTGCCAGCAGCAAGACAAGAGAAGAGACCCAGTACTTC.

The chain employs TRBV12-3 or TRBV12-4 and TRBJ1-5, with 10 bases fitting TRBD1. Trimming cost V 6 bases and J 5 bases; bases outside gene matches: 1. The CDR3 consists of 13 residues. This CDR3 is CASRGQGDQPQHF. CDR3 nucleotides: TGTGCCAGCAGAGGACAGGGGGATCAGCCCCAGCATTTT.

The chain uses TRBV3-1 and TRBJ2-4; the D is unclear. The germline gives CDR1 LGHDT, CDR2 YNNKEL (reference sequence). Trimming took off 1 base at V and 4 bases at J, with 11 bases between the two ends. The CDR3 runs to 15 residues. CDR3 DNA: TGTGCCAGCAGCCAAGTAAGGCTCGAAAAAAACATTCAGTACTTC. Translation: CASSQVRLEKNIQYF.

This clonotype has more than one count but fewer than ten. V usage is TRBV20-1 and J usage is TRBJ2-1; D gene uncertain. There are 10 residues in the CDR3. Trimming removed 3 bases from V and 8 bases from J, with 5 bases in between. The germline V gene encodes CDR1 DFQATT and CDR2 SNEGSKA (reference sequence). This CDR3 reads CSASPHEQFF. DNA of the CDR3: TGCAGTGCTAGTCCCCATGAGCAGTTCTTC.